Following are 3 T cell receptor beta chains from one sample sequenced in a study of shared clonotypes between healthy human individuals. Sequenced by immunoSEQ multiplex PCR; TCRdb stores in-frame clones only, minus some. There are roughly 1,100,000 clones in the sample; approximately 76% occur only once, and approximately 1.5% lies in the top ten. The sample taken for sequencing was memory CD4+ T cells sorted from blood. Subset reported: CD45RA-negative fraction. All receptors come from a man aged 18 to 30 in good health.

V and J are TRBV21-1 and TRBJ1-4; the table names TRBD1, a call not compared with the DNA. TRBV21-1 is termed a pseudogene. CDR3 length equals 17 residues. The CDR3 DNA is TGTGCCAGCAGCAAAGATGGCAGGGATACAACTAATGAAAAACTGTTTTTT. Amino acids: CASSKDGRDTTNEKLFF.

This clone was seen only a few times. The genes are TRBV6-5 and TRBJ2-7; 9 bases line up with TRBD1. The V gene end was trimmed by 5 bases and the J gene end by 3 bases; junction bases not matched to a gene: 2. Germline V gene sequence: CDR1 MNHEY, CDR2 SVGAGI. This CDR3 region has 13 residues. The CDR3 loop is CASSLDRGYEQYF. The CDR3 DNA reads TGTGCCAGCAGTCTGGACAGGGGCTACGAGCAGTACTTC.

The DNA of the CDR3 is TGTGCCAGCAGTAACCGGGGCAATCAGCCCCAGCATTTT. Amino acids: CASSNRGNQPQHF. The chain has TRBV7-2 and TRBJ1-5, with D hard to call. Germline CDR1 and CDR2: SGHTA and FQGNSA. The CDR3 runs 13 residues. The germline V and J ends were trimmed by 6 bases and 2 bases, with 8 bases remaining between them. Using reference TRBV7-2 and TRBJ1-5 for the parts outside the CDR3, the full variable domain is GAGVSQSPSNKVTEKGKDVELRCDPISGHTALYWYRQSLGQGLEFLIYFQGNSAPDKSGLPSDRFSAERTGGSVSTLTIQRTQQEDSAVYLCASSNRGNQPQHFGDGTRLSIL.